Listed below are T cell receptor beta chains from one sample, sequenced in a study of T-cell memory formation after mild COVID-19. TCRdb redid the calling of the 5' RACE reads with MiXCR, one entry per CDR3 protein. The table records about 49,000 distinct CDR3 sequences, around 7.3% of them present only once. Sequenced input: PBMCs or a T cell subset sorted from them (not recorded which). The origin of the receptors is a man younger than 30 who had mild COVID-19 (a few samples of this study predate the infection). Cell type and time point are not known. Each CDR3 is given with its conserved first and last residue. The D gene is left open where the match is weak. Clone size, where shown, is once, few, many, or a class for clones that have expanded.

CDR3aa: CASSVDRGHSPLHF; CDR3nt: TGCGCCAGCAGCGTTGACAGGGGTCATTCACCCCTCCACTTT; d_gene: TRBD1; abundance: -; j_gene: TRBJ1-6; v_gene: TRBV5-1
CDR3aa: CASIPGVSGGADTQYF; CDR3nt: TGTGCCAGCATCCCCGGGGTTAGCGGGGGGGCAGATACGCAGTATTTT; d_gene: TRBD2; abundance: -; j_gene: TRBJ2-3; v_gene: TRBV2
CDR3aa: CSVEPVYSYNEQFF; CDR3nt: TGCAGCGTTGAACCAGTCTACAGCTACAATGAGCAGTTCTTC; d_gene: -; abundance: few; j_gene: TRBJ2-1; v_gene: TRBV29-1
CDR3aa: CASSFHERDTQYF; CDR3nt: TGTGCCAGCAGCTTTCATGAGAGAGATACGCAGTATTTT; d_gene: -; abundance: -; j_gene: TRBJ2-3; v_gene: TRBV7-3
CDR3aa: CASSQDSYYSNQPQHF; CDR3nt: TGTGCCAGCAGCCAGGACAGCTATTATAGCAATCAGCCCCAGCATTTT; d_gene: -; abundance: few; j_gene: TRBJ1-5; v_gene: TRBV7-2
CDR3aa: CASSLSDSSSPLHF; CDR3nt: TGTGCCAGCAGCTTATCGGACTCCAGTTCACCCCTCCACTTT; d_gene: -; abundance: few; j_gene: TRBJ1-6; v_gene: TRBV7-9
CDR3aa: CASSATGNDQPQHF; CDR3nt: TGTGCCAGCAGTGCTACAGGAAATGATCAGCCCCAGCATTTT; d_gene: -; abundance: many; j_gene: TRBJ1-5; v_gene: TRBV2
CDR3aa: CASSSTSGGRGTQYF; CDR3nt: TGTGCCAGCAGCTCAACTAGCGGGGGACGCGGGACCCAGTACTTC; d_gene: TRBD2; abundance: many; j_gene: TRBJ2-5; v_gene: TRBV6-2/TRBV6-3
CDR3aa: CASSLFVGALSNEQFF; CDR3nt: TGTGCCAGCAGCCTGTTCGTGGGGGCCTTAAGCAATGAGCAGTTCTTC; d_gene: -; abundance: many; j_gene: TRBJ2-1; v_gene: TRBV7-2
CDR3aa: CASSAPGQSEKLFF; CDR3nt: TGCGCCAGCAGCGCCCCGGGACAGAGTGAAAAACTGTTTTTT; d_gene: TRBD1; abundance: -; j_gene: TRBJ1-4; v_gene: TRBV5-1
CDR3aa: CASSIGTANTEAFF; CDR3nt: TGTGCCAGTAGTATAGGTACAGCTAACACTGAAGCTTTCTTT; d_gene: -; abundance: -; j_gene: TRBJ1-1; v_gene: TRBV19
CDR3aa: CSVDGMVLAGGITDTQYF; CDR3nt: TGCAGCGTTGATGGGATGGTGCTAGCGGGGGGTATCACAGATACGCAGTATTTT; d_gene: TRBD2; abundance: -; j_gene: TRBJ2-3; v_gene: TRBV29-1
CDR3aa: CASSPFGGAPNEQFF; CDR3nt: TGTGCTAGCAGCCCTTTCGGGGGGGCCCCCAATGAGCAGTTCTTC; d_gene: TRBD2; abundance: many; j_gene: TRBJ2-1; v_gene: TRBV7-7
CDR3aa: CASSQDYNTDTQYF; CDR3nt: TGTGCCAGCAGTCAAGACTATAACACAGATACGCAGTATTTT; d_gene: -; abundance: few; j_gene: TRBJ2-3; v_gene: TRBV12-3/TRBV12-4
CDR3aa: CSARIAGAPGEQYF; CDR3nt: TGCAGTGCTAGGATAGCGGGAGCCCCTGGCGAGCAGTACTTC; d_gene: TRBD2; abundance: -; j_gene: TRBJ2-7; v_gene: TRBV20-1